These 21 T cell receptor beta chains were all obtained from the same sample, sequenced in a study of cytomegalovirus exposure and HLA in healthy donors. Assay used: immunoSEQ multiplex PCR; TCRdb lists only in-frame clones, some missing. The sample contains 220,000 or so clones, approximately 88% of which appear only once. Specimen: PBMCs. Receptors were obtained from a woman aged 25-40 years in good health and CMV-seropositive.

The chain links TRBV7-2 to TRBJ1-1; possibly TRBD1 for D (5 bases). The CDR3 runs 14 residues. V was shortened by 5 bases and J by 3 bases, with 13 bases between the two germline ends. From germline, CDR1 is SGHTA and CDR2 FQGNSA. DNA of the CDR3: TGTGCCAGCAGCCCGGGGGGTGGGTACACTGAAGCTTTCTTT. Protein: CASSPGGGYTEAFF.

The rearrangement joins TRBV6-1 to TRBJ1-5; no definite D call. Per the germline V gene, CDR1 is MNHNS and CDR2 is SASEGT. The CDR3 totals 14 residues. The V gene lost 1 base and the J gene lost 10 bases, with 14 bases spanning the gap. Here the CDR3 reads CASSEVGSPSPQHF. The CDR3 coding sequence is TGTGCCAGCAGTGAAGTTGGCAGTCCATCACCCCAGCATTTT.

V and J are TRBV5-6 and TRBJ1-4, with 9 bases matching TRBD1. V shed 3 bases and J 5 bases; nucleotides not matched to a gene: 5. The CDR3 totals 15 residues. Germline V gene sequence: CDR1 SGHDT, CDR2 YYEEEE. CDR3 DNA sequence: TGTGCCAGCAGCTCTACCGGGACAGGGAATGAAAAACTGTTTTTT. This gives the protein CASSSTGTGNEKLFF.

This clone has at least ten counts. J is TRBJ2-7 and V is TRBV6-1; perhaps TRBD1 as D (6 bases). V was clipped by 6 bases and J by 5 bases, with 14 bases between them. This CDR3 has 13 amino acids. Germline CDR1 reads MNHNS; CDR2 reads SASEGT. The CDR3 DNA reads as TGTGCCAGCAGAACAGGGAGAGGGGACGAGCAGTACTTC. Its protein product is CASRTGRGDEQYF.

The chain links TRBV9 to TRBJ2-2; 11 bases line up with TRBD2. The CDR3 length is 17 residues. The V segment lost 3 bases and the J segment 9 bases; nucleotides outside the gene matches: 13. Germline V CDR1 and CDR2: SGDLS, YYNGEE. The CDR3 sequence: CASSATSTSGRGRELFF. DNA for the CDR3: TGTGCCAGCAGCGCCACTTCAACTAGCGGGAGAGGACGGGAGCTGTTTTTT.

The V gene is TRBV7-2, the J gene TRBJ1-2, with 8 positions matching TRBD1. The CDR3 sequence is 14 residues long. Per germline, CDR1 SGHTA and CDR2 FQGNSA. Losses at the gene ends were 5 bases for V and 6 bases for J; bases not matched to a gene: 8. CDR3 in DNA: TGTGCCAGCAGCCCCCAACAGGGGGTGGATGGCTACACCTTC. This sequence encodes CASSPQQGVDGYTF.

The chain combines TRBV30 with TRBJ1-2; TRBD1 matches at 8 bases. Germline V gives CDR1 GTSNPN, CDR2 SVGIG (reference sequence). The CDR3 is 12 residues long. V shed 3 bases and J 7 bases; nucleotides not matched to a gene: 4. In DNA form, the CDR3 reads TGTGCCTGGAGGGGAACAGGGGGTGGCTACACCTTC. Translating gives CAWRGTGGGYTF.

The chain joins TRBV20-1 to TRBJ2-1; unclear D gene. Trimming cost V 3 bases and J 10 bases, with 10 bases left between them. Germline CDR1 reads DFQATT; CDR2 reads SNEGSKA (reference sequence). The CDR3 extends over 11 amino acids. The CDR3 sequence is CSARLTLEQFF. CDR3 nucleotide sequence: TGCAGTGCTAGGTTGACGCTAGAGCAGTTCTTC.

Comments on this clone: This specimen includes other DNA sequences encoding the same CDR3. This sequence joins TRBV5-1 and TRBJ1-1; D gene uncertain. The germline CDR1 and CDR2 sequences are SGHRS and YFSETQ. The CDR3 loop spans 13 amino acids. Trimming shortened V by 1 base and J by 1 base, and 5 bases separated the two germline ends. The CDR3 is CASSLSPNTEAFF. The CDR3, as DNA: TGCGCCAGCAGCTTGAGCCCGAACACTGAAGCTTTCTTT.

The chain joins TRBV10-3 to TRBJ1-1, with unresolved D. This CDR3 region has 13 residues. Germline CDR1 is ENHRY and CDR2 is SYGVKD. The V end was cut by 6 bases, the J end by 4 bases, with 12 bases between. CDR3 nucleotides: TGTGCCATCAGGTCCCGGGCCGGCACTGAAGCTTTCTTT. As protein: CAIRSRAGTEAFF.

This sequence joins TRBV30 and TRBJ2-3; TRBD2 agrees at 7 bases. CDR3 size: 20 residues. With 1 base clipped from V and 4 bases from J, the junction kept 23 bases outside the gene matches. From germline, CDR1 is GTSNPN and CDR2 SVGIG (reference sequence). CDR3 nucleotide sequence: TGTGCCTGGAGTGCCCCCCCCTTAGCGGGCCTTAGGTGGCGGTCAGATACGCAGTATTTT. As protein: CAWSAPPLAGLRWRSDTQYF. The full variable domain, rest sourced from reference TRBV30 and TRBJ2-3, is SQTIHQWPATLVQPVGSPLSLECTVEGTSNPNLYWYRQAAGRGLQLLFYSVGIGQISSEVPQNLSASRPQDRQFILSSKKLLLSDSGFYLCAWSAPPLAGLRWRSDTQYFGPGTRLTVL.

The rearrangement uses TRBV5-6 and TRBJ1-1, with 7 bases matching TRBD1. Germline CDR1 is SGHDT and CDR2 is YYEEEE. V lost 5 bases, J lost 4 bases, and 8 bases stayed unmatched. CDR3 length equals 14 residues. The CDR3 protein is CASRRTGGGTEAFF. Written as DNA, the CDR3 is TGTGCCAGCAGGCGGACAGGAGGAGGCACTGAAGCTTTCTTT.

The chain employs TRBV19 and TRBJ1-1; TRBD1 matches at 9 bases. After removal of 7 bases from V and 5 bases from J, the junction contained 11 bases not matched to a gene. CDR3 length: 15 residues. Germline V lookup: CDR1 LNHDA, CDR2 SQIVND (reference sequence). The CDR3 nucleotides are TGTGCCAGTACCTCCCCGGGACAGGGTGGGACTGAAGCTTTCTTT. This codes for CASTSPGQGGTEAFF.

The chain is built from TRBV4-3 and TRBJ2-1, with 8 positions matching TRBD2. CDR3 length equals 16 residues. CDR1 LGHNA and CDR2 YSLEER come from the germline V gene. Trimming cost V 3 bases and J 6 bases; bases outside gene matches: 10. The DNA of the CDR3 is TGCGCCAGCAGCCACTACCCCGGGACTAGGGTCAATGAGCAGTTCTTC. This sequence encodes CASSHYPGTRVNEQFF.

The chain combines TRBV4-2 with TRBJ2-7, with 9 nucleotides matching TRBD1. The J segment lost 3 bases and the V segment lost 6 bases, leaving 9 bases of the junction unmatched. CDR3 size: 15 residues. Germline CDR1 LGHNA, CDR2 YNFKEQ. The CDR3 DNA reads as TGTGCCAGCAGTCTGGGGACAGGGAATTTCTACGAGCAGTACTTC. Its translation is CASSLGTGNFYEQYF.

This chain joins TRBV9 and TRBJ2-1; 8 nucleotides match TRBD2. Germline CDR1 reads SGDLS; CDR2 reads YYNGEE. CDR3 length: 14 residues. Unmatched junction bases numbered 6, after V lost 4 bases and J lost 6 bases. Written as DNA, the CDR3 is TGTGCCAGCAGCTTACGGACTAGCAGCAATGAGCAGTTCTTC. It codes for CASSLRTSSNEQFF.

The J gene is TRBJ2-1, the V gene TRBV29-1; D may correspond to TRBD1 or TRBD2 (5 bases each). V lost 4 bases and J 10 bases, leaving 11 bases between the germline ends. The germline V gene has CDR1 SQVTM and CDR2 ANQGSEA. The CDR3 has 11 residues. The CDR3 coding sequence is TGCAGCGTTGGAGCGAGGGGAGAGCAGTTCTTC. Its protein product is CSVGARGEQFF.

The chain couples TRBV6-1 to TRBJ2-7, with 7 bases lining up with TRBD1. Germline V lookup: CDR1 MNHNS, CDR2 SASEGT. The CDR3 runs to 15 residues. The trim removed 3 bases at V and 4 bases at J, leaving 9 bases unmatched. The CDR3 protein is CASSDWGQTSYEQYF. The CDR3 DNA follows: TGTGCCAGCAGTGATTGGGGACAGACTTCTTACGAGCAGTACTTC.

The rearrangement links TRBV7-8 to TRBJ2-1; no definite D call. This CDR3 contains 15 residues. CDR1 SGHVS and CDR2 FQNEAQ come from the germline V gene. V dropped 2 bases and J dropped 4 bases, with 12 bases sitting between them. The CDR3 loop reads CASSLSQVYYNEQFF. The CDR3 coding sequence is TGTGCCAGCAGCTTAAGCCAGGTGTATTACAATGAGCAGTTCTTC.

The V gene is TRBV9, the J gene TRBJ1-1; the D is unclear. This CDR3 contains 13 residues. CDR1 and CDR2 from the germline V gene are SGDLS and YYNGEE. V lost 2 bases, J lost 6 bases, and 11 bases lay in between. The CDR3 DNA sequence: TGTGCCAGCAGCGTTGGCACACGCGCTGAAGCTTTCTTT. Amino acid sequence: CASSVGTRAEAFF.

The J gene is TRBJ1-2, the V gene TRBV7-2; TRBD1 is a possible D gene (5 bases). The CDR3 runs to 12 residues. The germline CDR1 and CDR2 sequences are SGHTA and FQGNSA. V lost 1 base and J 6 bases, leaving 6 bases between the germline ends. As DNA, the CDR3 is TGTGCCAGCAGCTTAGACAGGCATGGCTACACCTTC. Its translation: CASSLDRHGYTF.